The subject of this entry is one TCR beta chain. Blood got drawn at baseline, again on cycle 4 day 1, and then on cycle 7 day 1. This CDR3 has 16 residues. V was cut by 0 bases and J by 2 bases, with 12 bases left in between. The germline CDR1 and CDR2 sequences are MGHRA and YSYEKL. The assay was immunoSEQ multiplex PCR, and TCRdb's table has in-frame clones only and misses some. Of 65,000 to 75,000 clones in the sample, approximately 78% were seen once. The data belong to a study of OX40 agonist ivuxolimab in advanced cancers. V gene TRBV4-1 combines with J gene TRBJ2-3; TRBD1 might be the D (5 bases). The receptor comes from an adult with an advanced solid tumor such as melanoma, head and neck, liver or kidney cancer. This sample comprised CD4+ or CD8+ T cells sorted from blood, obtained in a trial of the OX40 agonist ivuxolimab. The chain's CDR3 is CASSQDLLGVTDTQYF. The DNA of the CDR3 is TGCGCCAGCAGCCAAGACCTATTAGGGGTCACAGATACGCAGTATTTT.